This entry is about one T cell receptor (beta chain). Its target is unknown. This sample stems from a study of PD-1 blockade in classical Hodgkin lymphoma. With no exception, relapse followed autologous stem cell transplantation in all patients, and brentuximab vedotin exposure varied. Overall study results and limits: Reasons behind the repertoire differences stay unclear, perhaps disease activity or earlier therapy. Baseline diversity was lower in partial responders and progressors than complete responders. Unlike CD8+ TCR diversity, which did not rise significantly by C4D1, CD4+ TCR diversity did.

TCRdb keeps only in-frame clones here, not all; method: immunoSEQ multiplex PCR. In the table there are 75,000 to 100,000 clones, about four fifths of which are singletons. V lost 11 bases, J lost 5 bases, and 8 bases stayed unmatched. The CDR3 has 13 residues. Germline V gene data show CDR1 as ENHRY and CDR2 as SYGVKD. The clonotype comes from a human donor with classical Hodgkin lymphoma. This specimen was peripheral blood mononuclear cells (PBMCs), taken before the second cycle of nivolumab. The rearrangement uses TRBV10-3 and TRBJ2-1; TRBD1 matches 8 bases. This CDR3 reads CALKDRADNEQFF. In DNA, the CDR3 is TGTGCCCTCAAGGACAGGGCTGACAATGAGCAGTTCTTC.